The clone carrying this T cell receptor (beta chain) was recorded at least ten times. Construction of TCR beta libraries relied on iRepertoire HTBI primers and on Arm-PCR targeting CDR3 regions. TCRdb redid the calling of the multiplex PCR reads with MiXCR, one entry per CDR3 protein. Among a few hundred thousand distinct CDR3 sequences, around 24% were seen once, and the ten largest hold about 27%. Time point here: persistent/refractory GD, antithyroid drugs over 5 years with positive TRAb. After RNA was extracted from PBMCs, the TCR library was made from it. These data are taken from a study of regulatory T cells in long-lasting Graves disease. Trimming took 0 bases from V and 7 from J, leaving 13 bases between them. The CDR3 totals 13 residues. The germline gives CDR1 GTSNPN, CDR2 SVGIG (reference sequence).

This specimen consisted of peripheral blood mononuclear cells (PBMCs), obtained when the disease was refractory, from a patient treated with antithyroid drugs. V usage is TRBV30 and J usage is TRBJ2-7; a weak D match, TRBD2 (6 bases). This receptor was identified in a female donor with Graves disease. This chain's CDR3 is CAWSVWRGDEQYF. CDR3 coding DNA: TGTGCCTGGAGTGTTTGGAGGGGTGATGAGCAGTACTTC.